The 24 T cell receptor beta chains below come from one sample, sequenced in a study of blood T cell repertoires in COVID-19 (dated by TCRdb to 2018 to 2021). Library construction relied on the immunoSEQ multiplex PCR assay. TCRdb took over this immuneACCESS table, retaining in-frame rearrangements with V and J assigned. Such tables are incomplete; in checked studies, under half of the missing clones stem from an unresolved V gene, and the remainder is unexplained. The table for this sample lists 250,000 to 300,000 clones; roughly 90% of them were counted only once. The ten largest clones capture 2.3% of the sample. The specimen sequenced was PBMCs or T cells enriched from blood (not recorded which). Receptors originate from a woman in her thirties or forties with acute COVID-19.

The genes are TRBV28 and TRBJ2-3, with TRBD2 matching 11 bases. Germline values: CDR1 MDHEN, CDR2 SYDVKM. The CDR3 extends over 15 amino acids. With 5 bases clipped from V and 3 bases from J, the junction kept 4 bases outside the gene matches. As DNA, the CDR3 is TGTGCCAGCAGTCGGGCTAGCGGGGGGACAGATACGCAGTATTTT. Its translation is CASSRASGGTDTQYF.

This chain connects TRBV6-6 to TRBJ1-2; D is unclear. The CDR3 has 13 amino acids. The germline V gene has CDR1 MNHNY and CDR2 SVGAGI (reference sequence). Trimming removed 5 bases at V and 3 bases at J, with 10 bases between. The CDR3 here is CASSPGRDYGYTF. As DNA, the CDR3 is TGTGCCAGCAGTCCGGGAAGGGACTATGGCTACACCTTC.

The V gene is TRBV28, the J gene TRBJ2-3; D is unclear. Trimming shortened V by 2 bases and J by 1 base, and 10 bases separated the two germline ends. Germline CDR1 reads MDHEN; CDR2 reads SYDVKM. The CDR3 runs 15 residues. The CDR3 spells CASSLTNVGTDTQYF. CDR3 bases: TGTGCCAGCAGTTTAACTAACGTCGGCACAGATACGCAGTATTTT.

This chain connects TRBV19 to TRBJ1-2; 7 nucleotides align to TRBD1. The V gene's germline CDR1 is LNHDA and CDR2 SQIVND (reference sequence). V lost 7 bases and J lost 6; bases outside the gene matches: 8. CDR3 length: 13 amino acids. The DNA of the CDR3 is TGTGCCAGTACAGGACAGGCGGTGAATGGCTACACCTTC. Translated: CASTGQAVNGYTF.

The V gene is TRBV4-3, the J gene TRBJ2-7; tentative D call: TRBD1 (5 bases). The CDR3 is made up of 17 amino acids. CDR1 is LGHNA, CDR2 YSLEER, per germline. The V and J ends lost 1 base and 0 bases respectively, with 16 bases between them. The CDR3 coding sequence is TGCGCCAGCAGCCAAGTCCCTTCGACAGACAGCTCCTACGAGCAGTACTTC. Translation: CASSQVPSTDSSYEQYF.

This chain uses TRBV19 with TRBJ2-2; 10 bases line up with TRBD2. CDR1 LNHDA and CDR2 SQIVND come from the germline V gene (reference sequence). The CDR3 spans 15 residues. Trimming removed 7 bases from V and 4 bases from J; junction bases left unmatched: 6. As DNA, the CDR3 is TGTGCCAGTAATGTAGCGGGAGGATCCACCGGGGAGCTGTTTTTT. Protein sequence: CASNVAGGSTGELFF.

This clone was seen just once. The CDR3 nucleotides read TGTGCCAGCAGCCCCCCCGACAGGCTCGGTGAAGCTTTCTTT. This gives the protein CASSPPDRLGEAFF. The chain carries TRBV5-4 and TRBJ1-1, with TRBD1 as a possible D gene (6 bases). The V gene lost 4 bases and the J gene lost 7 bases, with 17 bases spanning the gap. Germline V gene lookup returns CDR1 SGHNT and CDR2 YYREEE (reference sequence). The CDR3 loop spans 14 amino acids.

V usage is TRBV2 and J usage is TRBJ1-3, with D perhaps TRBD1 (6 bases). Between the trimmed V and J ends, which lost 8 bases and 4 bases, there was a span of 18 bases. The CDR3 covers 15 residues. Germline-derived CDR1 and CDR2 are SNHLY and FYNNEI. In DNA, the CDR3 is TGTGCCAGCGTAACACAACAGGGAGCCGGAAACACCATATATTTT. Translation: CASVTQQGAGNTIYF.

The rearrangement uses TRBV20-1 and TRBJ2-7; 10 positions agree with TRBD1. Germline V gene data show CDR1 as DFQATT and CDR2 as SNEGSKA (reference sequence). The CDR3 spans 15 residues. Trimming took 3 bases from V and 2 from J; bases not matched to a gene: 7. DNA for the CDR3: TGCAGTGCTAGTTCTAGACAGGGGGCGACCTACGAGCAGTACTTC. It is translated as CSASSRQGATYEQYF.

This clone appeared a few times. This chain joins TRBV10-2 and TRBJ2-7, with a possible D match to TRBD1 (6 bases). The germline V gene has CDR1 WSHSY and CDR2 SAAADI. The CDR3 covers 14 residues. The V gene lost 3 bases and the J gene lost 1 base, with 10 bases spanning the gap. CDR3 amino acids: CASSETGRSYEQYF. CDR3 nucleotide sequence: TGCGCCAGCAGTGAAACAGGGCGATCCTACGAGCAGTACTTC.

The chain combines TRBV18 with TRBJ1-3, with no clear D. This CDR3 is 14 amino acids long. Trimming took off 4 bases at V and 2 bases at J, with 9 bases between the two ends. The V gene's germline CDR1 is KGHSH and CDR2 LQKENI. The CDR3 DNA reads TGTGCCAGCTCACGGGCTCAGGCTGGAAACACCATATATTTT. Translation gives CASSRAQAGNTIYF.

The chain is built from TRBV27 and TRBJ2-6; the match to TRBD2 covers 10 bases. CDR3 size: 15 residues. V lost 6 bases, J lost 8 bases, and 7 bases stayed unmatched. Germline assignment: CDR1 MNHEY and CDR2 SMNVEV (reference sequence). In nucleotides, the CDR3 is TGTGCCAGCAGGCGAGCGGGGGGGCCCTCCAACGTCCTGACTTTC. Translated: CASRRAGGPSNVLTF.

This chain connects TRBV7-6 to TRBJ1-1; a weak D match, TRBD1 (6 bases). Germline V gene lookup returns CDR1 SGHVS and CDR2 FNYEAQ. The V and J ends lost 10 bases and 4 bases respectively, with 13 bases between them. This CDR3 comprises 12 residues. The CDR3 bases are TGTGCCACTTGGGGGGGCGGCACTGAAGCTTTCTTT. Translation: CATWGGGTEAFF.

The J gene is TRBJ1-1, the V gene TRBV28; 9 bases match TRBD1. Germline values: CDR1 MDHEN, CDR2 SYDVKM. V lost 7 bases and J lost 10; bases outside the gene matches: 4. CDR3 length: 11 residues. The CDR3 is CASTSDRGAFF. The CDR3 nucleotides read TGTGCCAGCACCTCGGACAGGGGAGCTTTCTTT.

This CDR3 reads CSVRTPGQVTGELFF. CDR3 sequence (DNA): TGCAGCGTCCGCACTCCGGGACAGGTTACCGGGGAGCTGTTTTTT. The chain uses TRBV29-1 and TRBJ2-2; TRBD1 matches at 8 bases. Germline V gives CDR1 SQVTM, CDR2 ANQGSEA. This CDR3 is 15 amino acids long. The J segment lost 5 bases and the V segment lost 6 bases, leaving 11 bases of the junction unmatched.

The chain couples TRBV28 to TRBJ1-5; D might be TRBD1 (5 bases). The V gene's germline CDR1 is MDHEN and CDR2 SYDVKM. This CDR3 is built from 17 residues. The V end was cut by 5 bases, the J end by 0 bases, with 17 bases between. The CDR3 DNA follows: TGTGCCAGCAGTCGGGGGGAAGGGTTGTATAGCAATCAGCCCCAGCATTTT. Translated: CASSRGEGLYSNQPQHF. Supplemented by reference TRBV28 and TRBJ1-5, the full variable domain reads DVKVTQSSRYLVKRTGEKVFLECVQDMDHENMFWYRQDPGLGLRLIYFSYDVKMKEKGDIPEGYSVSREKKERFSLILESASTNQTSMYLCASSRGEGLYSNQPQHFGDGTRLSIL.

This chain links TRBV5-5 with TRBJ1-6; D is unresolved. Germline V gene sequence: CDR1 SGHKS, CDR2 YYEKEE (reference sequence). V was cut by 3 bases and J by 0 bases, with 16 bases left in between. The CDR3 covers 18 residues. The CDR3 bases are TGTGCCAGCAGCTCGTGGACGAGGGCGAGCTCCTATAATTCACCCCTCCACTTT. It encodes CASSSWTRASSYNSPLHF.

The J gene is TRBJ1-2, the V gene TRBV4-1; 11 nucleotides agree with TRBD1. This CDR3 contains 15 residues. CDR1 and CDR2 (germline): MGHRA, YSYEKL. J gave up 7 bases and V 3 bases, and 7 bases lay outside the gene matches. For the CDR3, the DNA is TGCGCCAGCAGCCATGGACAGGGGGCGATGAGTGGCTACACCTTC. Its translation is CASSHGQGAMSGYTF.

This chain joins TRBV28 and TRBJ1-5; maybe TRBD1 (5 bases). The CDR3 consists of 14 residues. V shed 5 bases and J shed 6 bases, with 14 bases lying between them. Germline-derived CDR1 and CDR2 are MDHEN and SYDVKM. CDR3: CASSLGGSLQPQHF. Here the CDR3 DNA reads TGTGCCAGCAGTCTTGGGGGGAGTCTTCAGCCCCAGCATTTT.

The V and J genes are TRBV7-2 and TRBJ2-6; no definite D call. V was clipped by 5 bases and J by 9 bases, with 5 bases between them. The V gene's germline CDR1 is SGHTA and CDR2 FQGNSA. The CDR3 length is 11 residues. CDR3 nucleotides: TGTACCAGCAGCCCCTACAACGTCCTGACTTTC. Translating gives CTSSPYNVLTF.

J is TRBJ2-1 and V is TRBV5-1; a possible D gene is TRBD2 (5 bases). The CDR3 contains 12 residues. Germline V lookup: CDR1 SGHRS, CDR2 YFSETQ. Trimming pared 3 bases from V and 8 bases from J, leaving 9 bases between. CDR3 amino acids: CASSWGEHEQFF. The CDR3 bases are TGCGCCAGCAGCTGGGGAGAGCATGAGCAGTTCTTC.

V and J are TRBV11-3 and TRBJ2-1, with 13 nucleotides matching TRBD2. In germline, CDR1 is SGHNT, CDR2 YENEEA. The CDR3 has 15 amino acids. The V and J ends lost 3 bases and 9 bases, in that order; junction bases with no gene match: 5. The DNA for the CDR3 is TGTGCCAGCAGCTTGGGGACTAGCGGGAAAGGTGAGCAGTTCTTC. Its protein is CASSLGTSGKGEQFF.

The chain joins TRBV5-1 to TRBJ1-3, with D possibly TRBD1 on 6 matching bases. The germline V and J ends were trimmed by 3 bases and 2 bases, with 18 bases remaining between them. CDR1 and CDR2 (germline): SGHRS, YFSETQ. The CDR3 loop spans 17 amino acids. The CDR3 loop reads CASSSRGLGPPGNTIYF. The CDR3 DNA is TGCGCCAGCAGCTCCAGGGGATTAGGCCCCCCTGGAAACACCATATATTTT.

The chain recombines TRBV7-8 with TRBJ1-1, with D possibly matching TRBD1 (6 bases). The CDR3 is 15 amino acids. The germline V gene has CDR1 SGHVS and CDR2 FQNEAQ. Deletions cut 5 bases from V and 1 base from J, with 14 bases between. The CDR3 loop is CASSPTDSGNTEAFF. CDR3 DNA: TGTGCCAGCAGCCCTACGGACAGTGGGAACACTGAAGCTTTCTTT.